The present entry profiles one T cell receptor beta chain with its context. Only in-frame clones appear in the TCRdb table, and some are missing; sequencing was by immunoSEQ multiplex PCR. The data hold over 200,000 clones, with around four fifths observed a single time. Germline trimming cut 6 bases from V and 3 bases from J; bases unmatched to any gene: 8. The CDR3 runs to 15 residues. Germline assignment: CDR1 MNHEY and CDR2 SMNVEV (reference sequence). The sample belongs to a study of blood T cell repertoires in COVID-19. Material for sequencing was peripheral blood. V and J are TRBV27 and TRBJ1-1; 9 bases line up with TRBD1. The TCR originated in a woman in her 70s with active or convalescent COVID-19. The CDR3 sequence: CASRPTGGWHTEAFF. The CDR3 bases are TGTGCCAGCAGACCAACAGGGGGCTGGCACACTGAAGCTTTCTTT.